This is a list of T cell receptor beta chains from one sample in a study of OX40 agonist ivuxolimab in advanced cancers. The assay was immunoSEQ multiplex PCR, and TCRdb's table has in-frame clones only and misses some. The sample has about 45,000 clones, approximately 91% seen once. The sequenced sample was CD4+ or CD8+ T cells sorted from blood, obtained in a trial of the OX40 agonist ivuxolimab. The receptors were sampled from an adult with an advanced solid tumor such as melanoma, head and neck, liver or kidney cancer. Both conserved end residues are part of each CDR3. The D gene is left open where the match is weak. Not all rows give a size; the values are once, few, many and, for expanded clones, a class.

d_call: NA
clone_size: NA
j_call: TRBJ2-4
v_call: TRBV5-6
cdr3_nt: TGTGCCAGCAGCTTTGACAGGACCCTAGCCAAAAACATTCAGTACTTC
cdr3_aa: CASSFDRTLAKNIQYF

d_call: NA
clone_size: NA
j_call: TRBJ2-1
v_call: TRBV28
cdr3_nt: TGTGCCAGTAGGGGCCTGAACAATGAGCAGTTCTTC
cdr3_aa: CASRGLNNEQFF

d_call: TRBD1
clone_size: NA
j_call: TRBJ1-2
v_call: TRBV5-1
cdr3_nt: TGCGCCAGCAGCCCCGGACAGGGGGCTGTGGATGGCTACACCTTC
cdr3_aa: CASSPGQGAVDGYTF

d_call: NA
clone_size: once
j_call: TRBJ2-2
v_call: TRBV4-2
cdr3_nt: TGTGCCAGCAGCCAAGAGTCATCAGGGACCGGGGAGCTGTTTTTT
cdr3_aa: CASSQESSGTGELFF

d_call: NA
clone_size: NA
j_call: TRBJ2-7
v_call: TRBV4-1
cdr3_nt: TGCGCCAGCAGCCAATCCAGGGGCTTTAGCTACGAGCAGTACTTC
cdr3_aa: CASSQSRGFSYEQYF

d_call: NA
clone_size: NA
j_call: TRBJ2-5
v_call: TRBV2
cdr3_nt: TGTGCCAGCTCGTTATTCGGTAGCGATGAAGAGACCCAGTACTTC
cdr3_aa: CASSLFGSDEETQYF

d_call: NA
clone_size: once
j_call: TRBJ2-5
v_call: TRBV4-1
cdr3_nt: TGCGCCAGCAGCCAAGATGATACTAGCCTGGGCGCAGAGACCCAGTACTTC
cdr3_aa: CASSQDDTSLGAETQYF

d_call: NA
clone_size: NA
j_call: TRBJ1-2
v_call: TRBV27
cdr3_nt: TGTGCCAGCAGTGAATCCGGGCCCGGAGCGGGAGGCTACACCTTC
cdr3_aa: CASSESGPGAGGYTF

d_call: TRBD2
clone_size: NA
j_call: TRBJ2-7
v_call: TRBV5-8
cdr3_nt: TGTGCCAGCAGCGACATTCCGGGACTAGCGGGGGTCTACGAGCAGTACTTC
cdr3_aa: CASSDIPGLAGVYEQYF

d_call: NA
clone_size: NA
j_call: TRBJ2-1
v_call: TRBV6-6
cdr3_nt: TGTGCCAGCAGTTACGTAGGGGGACGAGTGGATGAGCAGTTCTTC
cdr3_aa: CASSYVGGRVDEQFF

d_call: NA
clone_size: NA
j_call: TRBJ1-6
v_call: TRBV7-8
cdr3_nt: TGTGCCAGCAGCTTAGGGGGCCGCAGCTCCTATAATTCACCCCTCCACTTT
cdr3_aa: CASSLGGRSSYNSPLHF

d_call: NA
clone_size: once
j_call: TRBJ2-7
v_call: TRBV5-1
cdr3_nt: TGCGCCAGCAGCCTGAATTGGGGGCCGGTGGACGAGCAGTACTTC
cdr3_aa: CASSLNWGPVDEQYF

d_call: NA
clone_size: NA
j_call: TRBJ1-4
v_call: TRBV7-6
cdr3_nt: TGTGCCAGCAGCTTAGAGGGAGAAAGACTGTTTTTT
cdr3_aa: CASSLEGERLFF

d_call: NA
clone_size: NA
j_call: TRBJ2-7
v_call: TRBV10-3
cdr3_nt: TGTGCCATCAACCCCGGGACTCCTCGGGAGCAGTACTTC
cdr3_aa: CAINPGTPREQYF

d_call: TRBD2
clone_size: NA
j_call: TRBJ2-7
v_call: TRBV13
cdr3_nt: TGTGCCAGCAGCTTAGGCCTAGGACTAGCGGGAGTCTACGAGCAGTACTTC
cdr3_aa: CASSLGLGLAGVYEQYF

d_call: NA
clone_size: NA
j_call: TRBJ2-7
v_call: TRBV7-9
cdr3_nt: TGTGCCAGCAGCTTAGGGGGGTCAGGGATCTACGAGCAGTACTTC
cdr3_aa: CASSLGGSGIYEQYF

d_call: NA
clone_size: NA
j_call: TRBJ1-2
v_call: TRBV4-2
cdr3_nt: TGTGCCAGCAGCCAAGAGGGGCCAGGGGTCTATGGCTACACCTTC
cdr3_aa: CASSQEGPGVYGYTF

d_call: NA
clone_size: NA
j_call: TRBJ2-7
v_call: TRBV9
cdr3_nt: TGTGCCAGCAGCGTGAGCCCCAGGCAGCCCTACGAGCAGTACTTC
cdr3_aa: CASSVSPRQPYEQYF

d_call: NA
clone_size: NA
j_call: TRBJ2-5
v_call: TRBV20-1
cdr3_nt: TGCAGTGCTAGTCCCTCTGGGGCCCAGTACTTC
cdr3_aa: CSASPSGAQYF

d_call: NA
clone_size: NA
j_call: TRBJ1-5
v_call: TRBV6-5
cdr3_nt: TGTGCCAGCAGAATTAGGAAAAGGAGCAATCAGCCCCAGCATTTT
cdr3_aa: CASRIRKRSNQPQHF

d_call: NA
clone_size: NA
j_call: TRBJ2-7
v_call: TRBV6-1
cdr3_nt: TGTGCCAGCAGTGAAGTACAGCTATATTACTCCTACGAGCAGTACTTC
cdr3_aa: CASSEVQLYYSYEQYF

d_call: NA
clone_size: once
j_call: TRBJ1-1
v_call: TRBV9
cdr3_nt: TGTGCCAGCACCCCGGGCGGTGGAGACACTGAAGCTTTCTTT
cdr3_aa: CASTPGGGDTEAFF

d_call: NA
clone_size: NA
j_call: TRBJ2-7
v_call: TRBV4-1
cdr3_nt: TGCGCCAGCAGCCTGATCCAGGGGTTTGCTACCCCCGAGCAGTACTTC
cdr3_aa: CASSLIQGFATPEQYF

d_call: NA
clone_size: NA
j_call: TRBJ2-5
v_call: TRBV2
cdr3_nt: TGTGCCAGCAGTGTGGGGAGGGGGGGCTTGGAGACCCAGTACTTC
cdr3_aa: CASSVGRGGLETQYF

d_call: NA
clone_size: NA
j_call: TRBJ2-1
v_call: TRBV5-1
cdr3_nt: TGCGCCAGCAGCTTGGCCGGGTTCCTCTACAATGAGCAGTTCTTC
cdr3_aa: CASSLAGFLYNEQFF